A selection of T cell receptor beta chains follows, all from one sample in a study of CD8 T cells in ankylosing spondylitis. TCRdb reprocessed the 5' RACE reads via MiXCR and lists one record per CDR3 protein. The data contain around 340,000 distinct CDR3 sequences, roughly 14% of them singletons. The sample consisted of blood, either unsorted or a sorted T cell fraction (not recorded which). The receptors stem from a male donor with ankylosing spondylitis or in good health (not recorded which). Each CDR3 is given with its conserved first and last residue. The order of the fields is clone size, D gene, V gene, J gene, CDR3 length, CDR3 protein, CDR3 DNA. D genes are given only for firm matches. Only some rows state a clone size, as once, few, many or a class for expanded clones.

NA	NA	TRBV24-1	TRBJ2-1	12	CATSDLTGYQFF	TGTGCCACCAGTGATTTGACAGGGTATCAGTTCTTC
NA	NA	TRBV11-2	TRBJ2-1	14	CASSLDVRGNEQFF	TGTGCCAGCAGCTTGGACGTCCGAGGCAATGAGCAGTTCTTC
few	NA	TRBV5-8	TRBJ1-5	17	CASSSTLRAGGNQPQHF	TGTGCCAGCAGCTCTACCCTCCGGGCCGGGGGCAATCAGCCCCAGCATTTT
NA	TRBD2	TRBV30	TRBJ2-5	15	CAWSGTSGYQETQYF	TGTGCCTGGAGTGGGACTAGCGGCTACCAAGAGACCCAGTACTTC
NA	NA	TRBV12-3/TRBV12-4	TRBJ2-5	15	CASSFGRGLGETQYF	TGTGCCAGCAGTTTCGGACGAGGCCTGGGAGAGACCCAGTACTTC
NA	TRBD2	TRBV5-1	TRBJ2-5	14	CASSPGGYQETQYF	TGCGCCAGCAGCCCGGGAGGGTACCAAGAGACCCAGTACTTC
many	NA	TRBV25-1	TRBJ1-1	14	CASSGPIKGTEAFF	TGTGCCAGCAGTGGCCCAATAAAGGGCACTGAAGCTTTCTTT
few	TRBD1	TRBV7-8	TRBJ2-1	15	CASSTGTGAYNEQFF	TGTGCCAGCAGCACCGGGACAGGGGCCTACAATGAGCAGTTCTTC
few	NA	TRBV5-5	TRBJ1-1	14	CASRRPLVNTEAFF	TGTGCCAGCAGGAGGCCTTTGGTAAACACTGAAGCTTTCTTT
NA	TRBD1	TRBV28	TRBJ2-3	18	CACSDGTGGPVSTDTQYF	TGTGCCTGCAGTGACGGGACAGGGGGTCCTGTTAGCACAGATACGCAGTATTTT
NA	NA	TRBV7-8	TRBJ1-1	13	CASTLVGGTEAFF	TGTGCCAGCACCTTGGTGGGGGGCACTGAAGCTTTCTTT
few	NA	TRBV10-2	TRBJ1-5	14	CASSEGREGQPQHF	TGCGCCAGCAGTGAGGGCAGAGAAGGCCAGCCCCAGCATTTT
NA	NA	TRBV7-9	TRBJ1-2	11	CASSLMYGYTF	TGTGCCAGCAGCTTGATGTATGGCTACACCTTC
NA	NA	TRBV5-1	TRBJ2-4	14	CASSWGDPPLIQYF	TGCGCCAGCAGCTGGGGGGACCCGCCCTTAATTCAGTACTTC